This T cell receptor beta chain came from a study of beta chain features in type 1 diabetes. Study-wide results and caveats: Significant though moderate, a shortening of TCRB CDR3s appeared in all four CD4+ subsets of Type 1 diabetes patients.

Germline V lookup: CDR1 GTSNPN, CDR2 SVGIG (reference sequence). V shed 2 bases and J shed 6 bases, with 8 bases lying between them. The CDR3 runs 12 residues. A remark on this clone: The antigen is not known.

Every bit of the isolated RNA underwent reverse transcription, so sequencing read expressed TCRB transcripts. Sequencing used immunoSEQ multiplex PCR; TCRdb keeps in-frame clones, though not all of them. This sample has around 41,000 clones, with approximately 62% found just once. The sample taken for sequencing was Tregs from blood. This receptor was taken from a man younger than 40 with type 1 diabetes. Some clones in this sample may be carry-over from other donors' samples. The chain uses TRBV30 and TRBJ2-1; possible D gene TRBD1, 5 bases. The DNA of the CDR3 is TGTGCCTGGAGTAAGGGGTTCAATGAGCAGTTCTTC. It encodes CAWSKGFNEQFF.